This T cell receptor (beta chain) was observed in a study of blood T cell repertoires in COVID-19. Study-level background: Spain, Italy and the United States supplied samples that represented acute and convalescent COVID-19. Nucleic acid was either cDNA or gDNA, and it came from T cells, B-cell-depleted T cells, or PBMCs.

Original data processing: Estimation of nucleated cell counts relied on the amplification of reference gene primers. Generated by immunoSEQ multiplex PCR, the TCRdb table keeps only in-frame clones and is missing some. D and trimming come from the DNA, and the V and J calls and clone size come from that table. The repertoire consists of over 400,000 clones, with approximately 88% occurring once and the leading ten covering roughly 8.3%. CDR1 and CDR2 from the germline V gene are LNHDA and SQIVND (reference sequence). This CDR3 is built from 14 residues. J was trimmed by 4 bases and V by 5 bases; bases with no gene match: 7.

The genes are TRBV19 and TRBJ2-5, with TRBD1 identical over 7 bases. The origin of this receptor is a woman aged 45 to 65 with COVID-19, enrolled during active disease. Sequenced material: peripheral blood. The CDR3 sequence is CASSLRQGRETQYF. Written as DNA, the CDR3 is TGTGCCAGTAGTCTGCGACAGGGAAGAGAGACCCAGTACTTC.